The present T cell receptor beta chain was sequenced within a study of OX40 agonist ivuxolimab in advanced cancers. As for the study in general: Dose-escalation subjects each had hepatocellular carcinoma, melanoma, renal cell or head and neck cancer.

On this clone: Antigen specificity is unknown.

Trimming left V 5 bases short and J 0 bases short, with 13 bases between. CDR1 is SGHVS and CDR2 is FQNEAQ in the germline V gene. The CDR3 covers 15 residues. Blood got drawn at baseline, again on cycle 4 day 1, and then on cycle 7 day 1. Using immunoSEQ multiplex PCR, the repertoire was profiled, and TCRdb retains in-frame clones only, with some absent. The table shows 55,000 to 65,000 clones, with approximately 86% occurring only once. Study-level results: In general, CD8+ T cells held more expanded clones than CD4+ did, on average.

J is TRBJ1-2 and V is TRBV7-8; D is ambiguous. The input for sequencing was CD4+ or CD8+ T cells sorted from blood, taken in a trial of the OX40 agonist ivuxolimab. The sequence came from an adult with an advanced solid tumor such as melanoma, head and neck, liver or kidney cancer. The CDR3 sequence: CASSRTNQANYGYTF. For the CDR3, the DNA is TGTGCCAGCAGCCGCACTAATCAAGCTAACTATGGCTACACCTTC.